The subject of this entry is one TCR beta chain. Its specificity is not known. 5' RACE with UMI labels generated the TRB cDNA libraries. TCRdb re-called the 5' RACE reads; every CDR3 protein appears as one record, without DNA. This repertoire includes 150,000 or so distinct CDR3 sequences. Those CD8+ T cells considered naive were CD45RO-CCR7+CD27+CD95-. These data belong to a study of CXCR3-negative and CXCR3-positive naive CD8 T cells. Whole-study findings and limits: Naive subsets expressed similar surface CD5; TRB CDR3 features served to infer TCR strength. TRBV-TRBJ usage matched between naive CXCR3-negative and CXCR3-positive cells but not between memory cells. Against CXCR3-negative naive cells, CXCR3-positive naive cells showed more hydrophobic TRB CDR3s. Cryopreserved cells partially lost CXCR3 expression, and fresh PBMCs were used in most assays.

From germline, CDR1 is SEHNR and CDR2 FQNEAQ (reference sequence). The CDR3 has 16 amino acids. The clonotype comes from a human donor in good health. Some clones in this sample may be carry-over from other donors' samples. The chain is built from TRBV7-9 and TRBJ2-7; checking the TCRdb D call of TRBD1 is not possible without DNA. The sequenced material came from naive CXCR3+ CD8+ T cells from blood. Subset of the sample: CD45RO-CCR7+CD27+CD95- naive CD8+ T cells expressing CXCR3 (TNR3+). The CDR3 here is CASSLAWGDSLIEQYF.